This T cell receptor beta chain comes out of a study of shared clonotypes between healthy human individuals. Using immunoSEQ multiplex PCR, the repertoire was profiled, and TCRdb retains in-frame clones only, with some absent. Here the sample spans more than 550,000 clones, approximately 90% being singletons. Comment on this clone: Its matching antigen is unknown.

Trimming removed 2 bases at V and 1 base at J, with 8 bases between. Germline-derived CDR1 and CDR2 are MNHNS and SASEGT. CDR3 size: 14 residues. Cells designated naive CD8 were CD45RO-negative and were positively selected for CCR7, with terminally differentiated effector memory CD45RA+ cells excluded. Study-level points and caveats: The naive CD4 repertoires of several donors were compared, and approximately 5.3% of clonotypes were shared.

The TCR sequence derives from a man aged 25 to 40 in good health. Sequencing was performed on naive CD8+ T cells sorted from blood. The J gene is TRBJ1-2, the V gene TRBV6-1; no clear D. The CDR3 sequence: CASSELGNNYGYTF. Written as DNA, the CDR3 is TGTGCCAGCAGTGAACTGGGGAATAACTATGGCTACACCTTC.